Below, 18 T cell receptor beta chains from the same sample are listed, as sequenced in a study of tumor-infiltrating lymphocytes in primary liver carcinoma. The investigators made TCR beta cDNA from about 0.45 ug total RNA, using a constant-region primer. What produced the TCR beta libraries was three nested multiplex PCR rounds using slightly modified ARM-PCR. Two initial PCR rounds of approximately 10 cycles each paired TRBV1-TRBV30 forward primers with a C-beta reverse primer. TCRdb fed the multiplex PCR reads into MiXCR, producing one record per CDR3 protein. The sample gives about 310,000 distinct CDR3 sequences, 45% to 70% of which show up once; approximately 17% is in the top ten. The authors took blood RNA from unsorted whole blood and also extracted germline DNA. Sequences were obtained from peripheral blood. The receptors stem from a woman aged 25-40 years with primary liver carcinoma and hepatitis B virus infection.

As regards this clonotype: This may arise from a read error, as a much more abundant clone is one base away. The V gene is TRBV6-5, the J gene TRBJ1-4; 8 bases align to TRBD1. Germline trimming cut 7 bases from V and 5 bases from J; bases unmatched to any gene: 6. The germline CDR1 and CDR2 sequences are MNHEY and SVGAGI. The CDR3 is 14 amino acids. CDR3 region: CASKGQGSNEKLFF. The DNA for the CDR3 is TGTGCCAGCAAAGGACAGGGTTCGAATGAAAAACTGTTTTTT.

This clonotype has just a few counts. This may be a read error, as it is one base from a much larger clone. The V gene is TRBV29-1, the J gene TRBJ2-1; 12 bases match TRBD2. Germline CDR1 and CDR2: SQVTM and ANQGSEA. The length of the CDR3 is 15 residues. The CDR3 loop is CNVVPSSGRAGEQFF. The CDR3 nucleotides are TGCAACGTTGTCCCCTCTAGCGGGAGGGCCGGTGAGCAGTTCTTC.

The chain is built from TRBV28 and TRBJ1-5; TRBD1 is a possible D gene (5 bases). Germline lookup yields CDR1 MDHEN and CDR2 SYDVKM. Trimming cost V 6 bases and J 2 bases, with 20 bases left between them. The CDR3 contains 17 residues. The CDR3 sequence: CASRSNRGGKGNQPQHF. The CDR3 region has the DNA TGTGCCAGCAGATCCAACCGGGGGGGTAAGGGCAATCAGCCCCAGCATTTT.

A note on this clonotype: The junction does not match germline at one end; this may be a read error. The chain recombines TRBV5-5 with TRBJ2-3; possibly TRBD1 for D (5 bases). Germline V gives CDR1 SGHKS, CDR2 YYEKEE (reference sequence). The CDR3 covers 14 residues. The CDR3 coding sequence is TGTGCCAGCAACTTGGAACAGGCCTCAGATACGCAGTATTTT. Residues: CASNLEQASDTQYF.

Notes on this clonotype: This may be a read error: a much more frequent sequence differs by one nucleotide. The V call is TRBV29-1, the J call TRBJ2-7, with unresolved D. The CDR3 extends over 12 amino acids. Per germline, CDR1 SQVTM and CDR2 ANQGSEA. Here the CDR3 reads CGVASNSYEQYF. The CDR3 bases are TGCGGCGTTGCTTCGAATTCCTACGAGCAGTACTTC.

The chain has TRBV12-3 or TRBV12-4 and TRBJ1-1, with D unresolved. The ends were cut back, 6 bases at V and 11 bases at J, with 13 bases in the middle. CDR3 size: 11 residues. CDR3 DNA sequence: TGTGCCAGCAGCCTCTTCAATCGGGCTTTCTTT. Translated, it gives CASSLFNRAFF.

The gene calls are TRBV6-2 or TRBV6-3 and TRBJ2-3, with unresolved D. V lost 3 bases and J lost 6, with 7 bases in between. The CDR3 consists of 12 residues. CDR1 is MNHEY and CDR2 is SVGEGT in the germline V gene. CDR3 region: CASSYPCDTQYF. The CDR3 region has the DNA TGTGCCAGCAGTTATCCCTGTGATACGCAGTATTTT.

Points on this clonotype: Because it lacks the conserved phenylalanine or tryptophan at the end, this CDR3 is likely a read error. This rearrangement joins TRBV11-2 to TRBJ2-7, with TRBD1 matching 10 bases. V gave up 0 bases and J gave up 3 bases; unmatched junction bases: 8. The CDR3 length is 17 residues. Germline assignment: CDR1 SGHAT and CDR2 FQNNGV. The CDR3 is CASSLDVRGQGGYEQYL. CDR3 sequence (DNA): TGTGCCAGCAGCTTAGATGTTCGAGGACAGGGGGGCTACGAGCAGTACTTA.

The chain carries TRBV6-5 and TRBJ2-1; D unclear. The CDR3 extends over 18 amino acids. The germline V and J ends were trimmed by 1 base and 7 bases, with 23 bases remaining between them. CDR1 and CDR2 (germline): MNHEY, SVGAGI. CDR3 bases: TGTGCCAGCAGTTACTTCGCCTCAAGTGCCGAGAGTAGAAATGAGCAGTTCTTC. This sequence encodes CASSYFASSAESRNEQFF.

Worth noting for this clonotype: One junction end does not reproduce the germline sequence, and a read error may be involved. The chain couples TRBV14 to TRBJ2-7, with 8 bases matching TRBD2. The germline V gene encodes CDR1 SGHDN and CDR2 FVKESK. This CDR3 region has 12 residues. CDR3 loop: CACSQAGVEQYF. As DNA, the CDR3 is TGTGCCTGCAGCCAAGCGGGGGTCGAGCAGTACTTC.

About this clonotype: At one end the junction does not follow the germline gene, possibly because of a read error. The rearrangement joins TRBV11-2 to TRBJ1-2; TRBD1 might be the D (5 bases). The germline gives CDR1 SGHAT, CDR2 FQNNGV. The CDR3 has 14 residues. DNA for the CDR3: TGTGCAAGCAACTACACGGGGGGAAACTATGGCTACACCTTC. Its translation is CASNYTGGNYGYTF.

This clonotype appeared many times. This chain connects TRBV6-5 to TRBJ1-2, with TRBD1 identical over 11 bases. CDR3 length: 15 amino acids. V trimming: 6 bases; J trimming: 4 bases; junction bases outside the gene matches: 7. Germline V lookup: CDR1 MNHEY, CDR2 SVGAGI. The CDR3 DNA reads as TGTGCCAGCAGCCCGACCGGGACAGGGGGCTATGGCTACACCTTC. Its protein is CASSPTGTGGYGYTF.

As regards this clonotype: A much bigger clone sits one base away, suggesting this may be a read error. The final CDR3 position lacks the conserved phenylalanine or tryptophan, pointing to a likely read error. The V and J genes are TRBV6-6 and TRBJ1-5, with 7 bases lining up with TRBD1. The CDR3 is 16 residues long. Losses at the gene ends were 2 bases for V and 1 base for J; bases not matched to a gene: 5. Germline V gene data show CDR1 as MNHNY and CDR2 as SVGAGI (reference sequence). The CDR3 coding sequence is TGTGCCAGCAGTTACGGGAGGGGGCTAAGCAATCAGCCCCAGCATTCT. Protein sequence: CASSYGRGLSNQPQHS.

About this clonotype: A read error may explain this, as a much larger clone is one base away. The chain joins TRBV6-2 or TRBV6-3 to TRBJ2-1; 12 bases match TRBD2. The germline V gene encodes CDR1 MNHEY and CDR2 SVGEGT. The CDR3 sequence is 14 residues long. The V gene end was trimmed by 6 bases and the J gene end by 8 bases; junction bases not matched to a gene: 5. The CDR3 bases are TGTGCCAGCAGGACTAGCGGGAGTTCCGATGAGCAGTTCTTC. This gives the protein CASRTSGSSDEQFF.

The CDR3 sequence: CAGSAEYGELFF. The CDR3 DNA reads as TGTGCAGGCAGCGCGGAGTATGGGGAGCTGTTTTTT. The chain has TRBV11-2 and TRBJ2-2; D is undetermined. The CDR3 runs 12 residues. Germline V gene lookup returns CDR1 SGHAT and CDR2 FQNNGV.

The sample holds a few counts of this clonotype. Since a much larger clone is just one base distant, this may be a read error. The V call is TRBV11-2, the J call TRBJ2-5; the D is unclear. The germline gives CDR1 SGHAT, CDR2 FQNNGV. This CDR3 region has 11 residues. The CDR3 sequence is CASGLRRAQYF. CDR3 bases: TGTGCCAGCGGCTTAAGACGGGCCCAGTACTTC. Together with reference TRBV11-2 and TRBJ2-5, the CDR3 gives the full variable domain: EAGVAQSPRYKIIEKRQSVAFWCNPISGHATLYWYQQILGQGPKLLIQFQNNGVVDDSQLPKDRFSAERLKGVDSTLKIQPAKLEDSAVYLCASGLRRAQYFGPGTRLLVL.

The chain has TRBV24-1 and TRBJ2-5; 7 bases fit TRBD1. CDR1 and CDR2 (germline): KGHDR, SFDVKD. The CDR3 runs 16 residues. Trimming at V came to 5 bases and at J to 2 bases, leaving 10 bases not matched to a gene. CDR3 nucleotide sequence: TGTGCCACCAGTGGCACAACCGGGACAGAACAAGAGACCCAGTACTTC. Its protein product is CATSGTTGTEQETQYF.

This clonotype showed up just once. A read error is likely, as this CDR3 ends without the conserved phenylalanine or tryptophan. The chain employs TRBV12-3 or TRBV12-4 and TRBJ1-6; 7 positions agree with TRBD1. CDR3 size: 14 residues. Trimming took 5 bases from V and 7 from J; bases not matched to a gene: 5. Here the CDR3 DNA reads TGTGCCAGCAGTGATGACAGGGCGAATTCACCCCTCCACTAT. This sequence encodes CASSDDRANSPLHY.